The clone carrying this T cell receptor beta chain was seen a few times. Its specificity is not known. Amplified regions were TCR beta CDR3 sequences from RNA transcripts. An initial round of RT-PCR targeting the TCR CDR3 relied on the HTBI primer set. TCRdb called the multiplex PCR reads again in MiXCR, with one record for every CDR3 protein. The sample carries about 560,000 distinct CDR3 sequences, 35% to 55% recorded once. The data were obtained in a study of T cells in Graves' hyperthyroidism and ophthalmopathy. Study-wide points: With a median lead of approximately 6.4 months before onset, the model predicted ophthalmopathy.

Trimming left V 7 bases short and J 0 bases short, with 16 bases between. This CDR3 comprises 15 residues. Looked up from germline, CDR1 is LNHDA and CDR2 is SQIVND (reference sequence). This sequence originates from a woman aged 18-29 years with Graves' hyperthyroidism. The chain recombines TRBV19 with TRBJ2-7; tentatively, D is TRBD1 (7 bases). The source material was peripheral blood or thyroid tissue (not recorded which). The CDR3 here is CASTGGTALSYEQYF. DNA of the CDR3: TGTGCCAGTACCGGAGGGACAGCTCTCTCCTACGAGCAGTACTTC.